This T cell receptor beta chain was obtained from a study of cytomegalovirus exposure and HLA in healthy donors. The donors comprised healthy bone marrow donors. Study-level findings and limits: The study flagged fewer than 200 TCR beta chains as cytomegalovirus-associated. The classifier, whose performance was assessed in both the original and validation cohorts, reportedly diagnosed cytomegalovirus status with high specificity and sensitivity.

CDR1 and CDR2 from the germline V gene are SGHTA and FQGTGA. V shed 3 bases, J shed 4 bases, and the junction held 9 bases outside the gene matches. The CDR3 has 16 residues. PCR primers comprised 60 Vbeta and 13 Jbeta primers. Sequencing was performed with immunoSEQ multiplex PCR; in TCRdb, only in-frame clones are kept and a portion is missing. Found here are 200,000 to 250,000 clones, more than 65% of them singletons; the top ten hold roughly 2%. With regard to this clone: Its antigen remains unidentified.

Material for sequencing was PBMCs. The J gene is TRBJ2-5, the V gene TRBV7-3; TRBD2 aligns across 9 bases. The clonotype was recovered from a young woman in good health and CMV-seronegative. The CDR3 region has the DNA TGTGCCAGCAGCTTTGCGGGAGGGCGGGGGCGAGAGACCCAGTACTTC. This encodes CASSFAGGRGRETQYF.